These 15 T cell receptor beta chains came from one sample sequenced in a study of blood T cell repertoires in COVID-19. Method: immunoSEQ multiplex PCR; TCRdb's copy keeps in-frame clones and lacks some. The repertoire has about 140,000 clones, 85% of them found once; the top ten carry more than 2%. The specimen sequenced was peripheral blood. These receptors were obtained from a human donor with acute or convalescent COVID-19. The donor label of this sample is uncertain.

The chain is built from TRBV7-8 and TRBJ1-5, with TRBD1 as a possible D gene (5 bases). V lost 0 bases to trimming and J lost 6 bases, with 21 bases between them. The CDR3 contains 18 residues. Per the germline V gene, CDR1 is SGHVS and CDR2 is FQNEAQ. CDR3 coding DNA: TGTGCCAGCAGCTTAGCTGGCTCGGTACAGGCTCAGACTCAGCCCCAGCATTTT. It yields the protein CASSLAGSVQAQTQPQHF.

V is TRBV18 and J is TRBJ1-1; D may be TRBD1 (6 bases). Looked up from germline, CDR1 is KGHSH and CDR2 is LQKENI. The CDR3 is made up of 12 amino acids. V gave up 6 bases and J gave up 6 bases, with 11 bases separating them. The CDR3 region is CASSAGVAEAFF. The CDR3 DNA is TGTGCCAGCTCGGCAGGGGTGGCTGAAGCTTTCTTT.

This chain connects TRBV30 to TRBJ2-3, with D uncertain. Germline assignment: CDR1 GTSNPN and CDR2 SVGIG (reference sequence). The CDR3 contains 11 residues. V dropped 3 bases and J dropped 5 bases, with 6 bases sitting between them. CDR3 residues: CAWRNRDTQYF. In DNA, the CDR3 is TGTGCCTGGAGAAATAGAGATACGCAGTATTTT.

The chain recombines TRBV3-1 (or the pseudogene TRBV3-2) with TRBJ2-3, with D hard to call. CDR1 is LGHDT and CDR2 is YNNKEL in the germline V gene (reference sequence). The CDR3 has 12 amino acids. With 6 bases removed from V and 4 bases from J, the gap between germline ends came to 8 bases. The chain's CDR3 is CASRSEADTQYF. CDR3 in DNA: TGTGCCAGCAGATCCGAGGCAGATACGCAGTATTTT.

The chain employs TRBV30 and TRBJ2-1, with TRBD1 identical over 7 bases. The CDR3 has 14 residues. Germline CDR1 is GTSNPN and CDR2 is SVGIG (reference sequence). V lost 3 bases, J lost 3 bases, and 5 bases stayed unmatched. The CDR3 sequence: CAWSTGAGYNEQFF. The CDR3 nucleotides read TGTGCCTGGAGCACAGGGGCTGGCTACAATGAGCAGTTCTTC.

The chain employs TRBV7-8 and TRBJ2-5, with D possibly TRBD2 on 5 matching bases. Trimming removed 5 bases at V and 1 base at J, with 14 bases between. The germline V gene encodes CDR1 SGHVS and CDR2 FQNEAQ. The CDR3 spans 15 residues. This CDR3 reads CASSPPIGGQETQYF. In DNA form, the CDR3 reads TGTGCCAGCAGCCCCCCTATAGGAGGCCAAGAGACCCAGTACTTC.

The rearrangement links TRBV3-1 (or the pseudogene TRBV3-2) to TRBJ2-4, with 7 bases lining up with TRBD2. This CDR3 is 15 amino acids long. After removal of 4 bases from V and 1 base from J, the junction contained 4 bases not matched to a gene. Germline CDR1 is LGHDT and CDR2 is YNNKEL (reference sequence). The DNA for the CDR3 is TGTGCCAGCAGCCCTAGCGGTGGGGCCAAAAACATTCAGTACTTC. Protein product: CASSPSGGAKNIQYF.

J is TRBJ2-1 and V is TRBV4-3, with 11 positions matching TRBD2. The trim removed 4 bases at V and 6 bases at J, leaving 20 bases unmatched. The CDR3 contains 20 residues. The germline V gene encodes CDR1 LGHNA and CDR2 YSLEER. The CDR3 region has the DNA TGCGCCAGCAGCCCACGACTAGCGGGACAGATGGAGGGACTCTCCAATGAGCAGTTCTTC. It translates to CASSPRLAGQMEGLSNEQFF.

The chain recombines TRBV12-3 or TRBV12-4 with TRBJ1-2, with D possibly being TRBD1 (5 bases). The CDR3 is 13 residues long. Trimming removed 1 base at V and 8 bases at J, with 11 bases between. The CDR3 protein is CASSLGRAGGYTF. CDR3 bases: TGTGCCAGCAGTTTAGGCAGGGCTGGGGGCTACACCTTC.

This clone was found once. The chain has TRBV3-1 (or the pseudogene TRBV3-2) and TRBJ1-6; D is perhaps TRBD1 (5 bases). CDR3 size: 15 residues. V lost 1 base and J 7 bases, leaving 11 bases between the germline ends. Germline V gives CDR1 LGHDT, CDR2 YNNKEL (reference sequence). DNA of the CDR3: TGTGCCAGCAGCCAAGGTGCGCGGGGGAATTCACCCCTCCACTTT. It encodes CASSQGARGNSPLHF.

This clone was found once. The genes are TRBV18 and TRBJ1-2; TRBD1 might be the D (5 bases). This CDR3 spans 13 amino acids. Germline V gives CDR1 KGHSH, CDR2 LQKENI. The V end was cut by 4 bases, the J end by 3 bases, with 9 bases between. The DNA for the CDR3 is TGTGCCAGCTCACAGGGAGGGGACTATGGCTACACCTTC. It specifies CASSQGGDYGYTF.

This clone was picked up one time. The V call is TRBV30, the J call TRBJ1-2, with 8 bases that match TRBD1. The trim removed 7 bases at V and 4 bases at J, leaving 11 bases unmatched. This CDR3 comprises 14 residues. Germline CDR1 and CDR2: GTSNPN and SVGIG (reference sequence). CDR3 region: CAYSSRGRVYGYTF. The CDR3 DNA sequence: TGTGCCTACTCGAGCAGGGGGCGCGTCTATGGCTACACCTTC. Full variable domain (rest looked up from reference TRBV30 and TRBJ1-2): SQTIHQWPATLVQPVGSPLSLECTVEGTSNPNLYWYRQAAGRGLQLLFYSVGIGQISSEVPQNLSASRPQDRQFILSSKKLLLSDSGFYLCAYSSRGRVYGYTFGSGTRLTVV.

The V gene is TRBV2, the J gene TRBJ1-2, with TRBD1 matching over 7 bases. V gave up 4 bases and J gave up 5 bases; unmatched junction bases: 13. The germline gives CDR1 SNHLY, CDR2 FYNNEI. This CDR3 spans 16 amino acids. CDR3 nucleotide sequence: TGTGCCAGCAGTGGGGTGCCTCGACAGGGCAGATATGGCTACACCTTC. Its protein is CASSGVPRQGRYGYTF. The whole variable domain, remainder taken from reference TRBV2 and TRBJ1-2, is EPEVTQTPSHQVTQMGQEVILRCVPISNHLYFYWYRQILGQKVEFLVSFYNNEISEKSEIFDDQFSVERPDGSNFTLKIRSTKLEDSAMYFCASSGVPRQGRYGYTFGSGTRLTVV.

The chain is built from TRBV5-1 and TRBJ1-4, with D maybe TRBD1 (6 bases). V shed 4 bases and J shed 8 bases, with 18 bases lying between them. CDR1 SGHRS and CDR2 YFSETQ come from the germline V gene. The CDR3 sequence is 15 residues long. In DNA, the CDR3 is TGCGCCAGCAGCGATCGGACAGTTGAAGGGGAAAAACTGTTTTTT. Its translation: CASSDRTVEGEKLFF. Supplemented by reference TRBV5-1 and TRBJ1-4, the full variable domain reads KAGVTQTPRYLIKTRGQQVTLSCSPISGHRSVSWYQQTPGQGLQFLFEYFSETQRNKGNFPGRFSGRQFSNSRSEMNVSTLELGDSALYLCASSDRTVEGEKLFFGSGTQLSVL.

The chain recombines TRBV7-2 with TRBJ2-5, with 7 bases that match TRBD2. This CDR3 has 16 residues. Germline CDR1 SGHTA, CDR2 FQGNSA. V gave up 3 bases and J gave up 1 base; unmatched junction bases: 8. Here the CDR3 reads CASSFRASGPQETQYF. The CDR3 DNA is TGTGCCAGCAGCTTCCGGGCTAGCGGACCCCAAGAGACCCAGTACTTC.